This T cell receptor beta chain emerged from a study of identical twins. Study-wide points: Model-predicted out-of-frame TCR alpha sharing fell below observed values in monozygotic twins.

The CDR3 length is 14 residues. V was cut by 4 bases and J by 12 bases, with 20 bases left in between. Germline CDR1 and CDR2: SGHRS and YFSETQ. From the 5' RACE reads, TCRdb called clonotypes with MiXCR, one entry per CDR3 protein. This table has around 480,000 distinct CDR3 sequences, approximately 14% appearing once. On this clonotype: Its cognate antigen is unknown.

These data were likewise used in another study, on yellow fever vaccine responses in identical twins.

The sample comprised CD4+ T cells sorted from blood. The sequence came from a woman between 18 and 29 years old in good health. The J gene is TRBJ2-1, the V gene TRBV5-1; the D gene is possibly TRBD1 (6 bases). DNA for the CDR3: TGCGCCAGCAGCCCCCCTACGGACAGTAGTGTGCAGTTCTTC. It specifies CASSPPTDSSVQFF. Full variable domain (outside the CDR3, taken from reference TRBV5-1 and TRBJ2-1): KAGVTQTPRYLIKTRGQQVTLSCSPISGHRSVSWYQQTPGQGLQFLFEYFSETQRNKGNFPGRFSGRQFSNSRSEMNVSTLELGDSALYLCASSPPTDSSVQFFGPGTRLTVL.